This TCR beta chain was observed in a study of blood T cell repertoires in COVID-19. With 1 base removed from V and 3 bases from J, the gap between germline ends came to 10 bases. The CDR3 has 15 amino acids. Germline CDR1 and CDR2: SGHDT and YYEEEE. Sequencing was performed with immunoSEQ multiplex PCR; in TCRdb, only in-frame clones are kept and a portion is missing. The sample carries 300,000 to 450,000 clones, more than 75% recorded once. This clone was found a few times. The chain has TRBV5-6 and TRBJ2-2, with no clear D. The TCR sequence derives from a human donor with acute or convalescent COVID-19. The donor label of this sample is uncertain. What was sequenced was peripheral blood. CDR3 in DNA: TGTGCCAGCAGCTTGTGGCTTCCTTACACCGGGGAGCTGTTTTTT. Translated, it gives CASSLWLPYTGELFF.